Listed here are 18 T cell receptor beta chains from one sample, sequenced in a study of molecular identifiers for immune sequencing clone quantification. TCRdb processed the PCR reads anew with MiXCR; each CDR3 protein has one entry. The top ten hold roughly 0.83% of the sample, which has about 630,000 distinct CDR3 sequences, 25% seen once. Input material: naive CD8+ T cells from blood, with Jurkat cell RNA spiked in. The sample's subset: FACS-sorted CD8+CD4-CCR7+CD45RA+ naive T cells. The receptors derive from a human donor in good health. Some libraries in this study had Jurkat cell RNA spiked in.

This clonotype has just a few counts. The chain combines TRBV11-2 with TRBJ2-3, with D uncertain. Germline V gives CDR1 SGHAT, CDR2 FQNNGV. CDR3 length: 14 amino acids. The V gene lost 4 bases and the J gene lost 3 bases, with 11 bases spanning the gap. CDR3 loop: CASSSYSRTDTQYF. The CDR3 DNA reads TGTGCCAGCAGCTCCTATAGTCGGACAGATACGCAGTATTTT.

For this clonotype: One end of the junction is discordant with germline, which a read error may explain. V is TRBV7-9 and J is TRBJ1-4; a possible D gene is TRBD1 (5 bases). This CDR3 has 19 amino acids. Per germline, CDR1 SEHNR and CDR2 FQNEAQ (reference sequence). The CDR3 DNA reads TGTGCCAGCAGCTTAGAGATCGGGGGTCTAGATCCAACTAATGAAAAACTGCTTTTT. Translation: CASSLEIGGLDPTNEKLLF.

CDR3: CASSQGGPDGYTF. CDR3 nucleotide sequence: TGTGCCAGCAGCCAAGGGGGGCCGGACGGCTACACCTTC. This chain uses TRBV4-2 with TRBJ1-2; D perhaps matches TRBD1 (6 bases). This CDR3 region has 13 residues. The V end was cut by 1 base, the J end by 8 bases, with 11 bases between. CDR1 and CDR2 from the germline V gene are LGHNA and YNFKEQ.

The V gene is TRBV27, the J gene TRBJ2-3; a possible D gene is TRBD2 (5 bases). Trimming took off 0 bases at V and 4 bases at J, with 17 bases between the two ends. CDR1 and CDR2 (germline): MNHEY, SMNVEV (reference sequence). The CDR3 sequence is 17 residues long. CDR3 amino acids: CASSLSTIDVSADTQYF. As DNA, the CDR3 is TGTGCCAGCAGTTTATCGACTATCGATGTCAGCGCAGATACGCAGTATTTT.

V usage is TRBV24-1 and J usage is TRBJ2-1; 13 nucleotides line up with TRBD2. The CDR3 is 16 residues long. V gave up 4 bases and J gave up 7 bases; unmatched junction bases: 6. The V gene's germline CDR1 is KGHDR and CDR2 SFDVKD. The CDR3 spells CATSEGTSGVRNEQFF. DNA of the CDR3: TGTGCCACCAGTGAAGGGACTAGCGGGGTGAGGAATGAGCAGTTCTTC.

This clonotype was picked up many times. The chain employs TRBV6-6 and TRBJ2-3, with D unresolved. CDR1 is MNHNY, CDR2 SVGAGI, per germline (reference sequence). This CDR3 region has 13 residues. With 2 bases removed from V and 1 base from J, the gap between germline ends came to 4 bases. CDR3 nucleotide sequence: TGTGCCAGCAGTTACATCCGCACAGATACGCAGTATTTT. Translating it yields CASSYIRTDTQYF.

This clonotype showed up many times. This chain links TRBV14 with TRBJ2-5, with D hard to call. V was pared by 0 bases and J by 4 bases, with 9 bases between. Germline-derived CDR1 and CDR2 are SGHDN and FVKESK. The length of the CDR3 is 14 residues. The CDR3 protein is CASSQDYLGETQYF. The CDR3 DNA is TGTGCCAGCAGCCAAGATTATCTCGGAGAGACCCAGTACTTC.

This clonotype was picked up a small number of times. V is TRBV12-5 and J is TRBJ1-2, with D unresolved. The CDR3 totals 13 residues. Trimming left V 2 bases short and J 6 bases short, with 10 bases between. Per germline, CDR1 LGHNT and CDR2 FRNRAP. The DNA of the CDR3 is TGTGCTAGTGGTTTGTTTCAACTCCATGGCTACACCTTC. Residues: CASGLFQLHGYTF.

J is TRBJ2-7 and V is TRBV27; D may be TRBD1 (5 bases). This CDR3 region has 16 residues. Trimming removed 5 bases at V and 0 bases at J, with 17 bases between. Germline V CDR1 and CDR2: MNHEY, SMNVEV (reference sequence). The CDR3 DNA reads as TGTGCCAGCAGTCCCTACCTCCCGACAGTCTCCTACGAGCAGTACTTC. Its protein is CASSPYLPTVSYEQYF.

This clonotype showed up many times. The rearrangement links TRBV9 to TRBJ1-1; perhaps TRBD1 as D (5 bases). Germline-derived CDR1 and CDR2 are SGDLS and YYNGEE. This CDR3 contains 15 residues. The V and J ends lost 3 bases and 5 bases respectively, with 17 bases between them. DNA for the CDR3: TGTGCCAGCAGCGCCGTCGACAGTTCTTATACTGAAGCTTTCTTT. This encodes CASSAVDSSYTEAFF. The entire variable domain, with the rest obtained from reference TRBV9 and TRBJ1-1, is as follows: DSGVTQTPKHLITATGQRVTLRCSPRSGDLSVYWYQQSLDQGLQFLIQYYNGEERAKGNILERFSAQQFPDLHSELNLSSLELGDSALYFCASSAVDSSYTEAFFGQGTRLTVV.

V gene TRBV6-1 combines with J gene TRBJ2-7, with 8 bases matching TRBD1. The germline V gene has CDR1 MNHNS and CDR2 SASEGT. The CDR3 contains 16 residues. V dropped 3 bases and J dropped 3; count of bases not matched to a gene: 10. CDR3: CASSDVGGTGHYEQYF. CDR3 DNA sequence: TGTGCCAGCAGTGATGTGGGCGGGACAGGCCACTACGAGCAGTACTTC.

With respect to this clonotype: A read error may be the cause here, since a much bigger clone is one base away. V gene TRBV6-5 combines with J gene TRBJ1-1, with D tentatively TRBD1 (6 bases). Germline CDR1 and CDR2: MNHEY and SVGAGI. The V and J ends lost 0 bases and 7 bases respectively, with 18 bases between them. The CDR3 is 16 residues long. The CDR3, as DNA: TGTGCCAGCAGTTACTCAAACAGGTTCGGGGGCATTGAAGCTTTCTTT. Its translation is CASSYSNRFGGIEAFF.

The chain employs TRBV27 and TRBJ1-1; D unclear. Trimming stripped 4 bases from V and 0 bases from J, with 6 bases between. Germline values: CDR1 MNHEY, CDR2 SMNVEV (reference sequence). The CDR3 contains 13 residues. The CDR3 sequence is CASSSSVNTEAFF. CDR3 bases: TGTGCCAGCAGTTCGTCAGTGAACACTGAAGCTTTCTTT.

The chain combines TRBV7-2 with TRBJ2-1, with a tentative D call TRBD2 (6 bases). V shed 1 base and J shed 9 bases, with 13 bases lying between them. Germline values: CDR1 SGHTA, CDR2 FQGNSA. The CDR3 is 14 amino acids. The CDR3 DNA sequence: TGTGCCAGCAGCTTAGGGGGGGAGTATAGTGAGCAGTTCTTC. Translating gives CASSLGGEYSEQFF.

This chain links TRBV11-2 with TRBJ1-2; 7 bases map to TRBD1. V was pared by 6 bases and J by 6 bases, with 4 bases of the junction left unmatched. The CDR3 is 12 amino acids. The germline CDR1 and CDR2 sequences are SGHAT and FQNNGV. The CDR3, as DNA: TGTGCCAGCAGGGGGACAGCCCATGGCTACACCTTC. Translated: CASRGTAHGYTF.

This clonotype was detected ten times or more. The chain is built from TRBV12-3 or TRBV12-4 and TRBJ1-5, with unresolved D. This CDR3 spans 12 amino acids. V was trimmed by 5 bases and J by 12 bases, leaving 14 bases between them. DNA of the CDR3: TGTGCCAGCAGTCCCCTCGGTGCGGACCAGCATTTT. As protein: CASSPLGADQHF.

This chain links TRBV20-1 with TRBJ2-1; no clear D gene. The germline CDR1 and CDR2 sequences are DFQATT and SNEGSKA (reference sequence). The CDR3 sequence is 14 residues long. V was cut by 2 bases and J by 6 bases, with 14 bases left in between. The CDR3 nucleotides are TGCAGTGCTAGACCCTTTCTAGGCGGCAATGAGCAGTTCTTC. This translates into CSARPFLGGNEQFF.

This clonotype has more than one count but fewer than ten. The V and J genes are TRBV29-1 and TRBJ2-5, with a possible D match to TRBD1 (6 bases). The CDR3 spans 13 residues. CDR1 and CDR2 (germline): SQVTM, ANQGSEA. The V end was cut by 4 bases, the J end by 1 base, with 10 bases between. The CDR3 nucleotides are TGCAGCGTTGTAGCCAGGGGCCAAGAGACCCAGTACTTC. Its protein is CSVVARGQETQYF.